The rows below give T cell receptor beta chains drawn from one sample of a study of cytomegalovirus exposure and HLA in healthy donors. TCRdb's copy holds only in-frame clones and misses some; the assay was immunoSEQ multiplex PCR. The data hold 150,000 to 200,000 clones, with 65% to 80% observed a single time. The source material was PBMCs. These receptors were collected from a woman aged 40 to 50 in good health and CMV-seropositive. CDR3s include the opening cysteine and the closing phenylalanine or tryptophan. D genes are given only for firm matches. The size field is filled for only some rows; it gives once, few, many or a size class.

D gene: .; V gene: TRBV28; J gene: TRBJ1-3; CDR3 length: 15; clone size: .; CDR3 protein: CASGGGRNSGNTIYF; CDR3 DNA: TGTGCCAGCGGGGGGGGACGGAACTCTGGAAACACCATATATTTT
D gene: .; V gene: TRBV30; J gene: TRBJ1-1; CDR3 length: 13; clone size: once; CDR3 protein: CAWSVILETEAFF; CDR3 DNA: TGTGCCTGGAGTGTCATTCTTGAGACTGAAGCTTTCTTT
D gene: .; V gene: TRBV27; J gene: TRBJ1-6; CDR3 length: 13; clone size: .; CDR3 protein: CASSFQEDSPLHF; CDR3 DNA: TGTGCCAGCAGTTTTCAGGAGGATTCACCCCTCCACTTT
D gene: .; V gene: TRBV5-4; J gene: TRBJ2-4; CDR3 length: 14; clone size: .; CDR3 protein: CASSSQGPGNIQYF; CDR3 DNA: TGTGCCAGCAGCTCGCAGGGGCCGGGAAACATTCAGTACTTC
D gene: .; V gene: TRBV27; J gene: TRBJ1-1; CDR3 length: 14; clone size: .; CDR3 protein: CASSLFPGGTEAFF; CDR3 DNA: TGTGCCAGCAGTTTATTTCCCGGGGGAACTGAAGCTTTCTTT
D gene: .; V gene: TRBV10-3; J gene: TRBJ1-2; CDR3 length: 13; clone size: .; CDR3 protein: CAIGSDSNYGYTF; CDR3 DNA: TGTGCCATCGGGTCGGACAGCAACTATGGCTACACCTTC
D gene: .; V gene: TRBV5-1; J gene: TRBJ2-7; CDR3 length: 12; clone size: few; CDR3 protein: CASSLSGVEQYF; CDR3 DNA: TGCGCCAGCAGCTTGTCAGGGGTCGAGCAGTACTTC
D gene: .; V gene: TRBV7-2; J gene: TRBJ2-7; CDR3 length: 14; clone size: .; CDR3 protein: CASSQPALTGEQYF; CDR3 DNA: TGTGCCAGCAGCCAACCGGCCCTGACGGGCGAGCAGTACTTC
D gene: .; V gene: TRBV5-4; J gene: TRBJ2-1; CDR3 length: 16; clone size: once; CDR3 protein: CASSPSKGGLYNEQFF; CDR3 DNA: TGTGCCAGCAGCCCCTCCAAGGGGGGGTTATACAATGAGCAGTTCTTC
D gene: .; V gene: TRBV7-9; J gene: TRBJ2-2; CDR3 length: 15; clone size: once; CDR3 protein: CASSLAGPDTGELFF; CDR3 DNA: TGTGCCAGCAGCTTAGCGGGGCCAGACACCGGGGAGCTGTTTTTT
D gene: .; V gene: TRBV18; J gene: TRBJ1-4; CDR3 length: 14; clone size: .; CDR3 protein: CASSPLQGNEKLFF; CDR3 DNA: TGTGCCAGCTCACCACTACAGGGAAACGAAAAACTGTTTTTT
D gene: .; V gene: TRBV18; J gene: TRBJ2-7; CDR3 length: 13; clone size: .; CDR3 protein: CASSPGLNYEQYF; CDR3 DNA: TGTGCCAGCTCACCAGGACTGAATTACGAGCAGTACTTC
D gene: .; V gene: TRBV7-8; J gene: TRBJ2-7; CDR3 length: 13; clone size: .; CDR3 protein: CANARDTLYEQYF; CDR3 DNA: TGTGCCAACGCTCGGGACACCCTCTACGAGCAGTACTTC
D gene: .; V gene: TRBV11-2; J gene: TRBJ2-7; CDR3 length: 12; clone size: .; CDR3 protein: CASSLSGDEQYF; CDR3 DNA: TGTGCCAGCAGCTTATCCGGGGACGAGCAGTACTTC
D gene: .; V gene: TRBV10-3; J gene: TRBJ1-2; CDR3 length: 13; clone size: .; CDR3 protein: CAISDEGRGGYTF; CDR3 DNA: TGTGCCATCAGTGATGAGGGGAGGGGAGGCTACACCTTC
D gene: TRBD2; V gene: TRBV18; J gene: TRBJ2-5; CDR3 length: 17; clone size: .; CDR3 protein: CASSSGTSGGYQETQYF; CDR3 DNA: TGTGCCAGCTCATCGGGGACTAGCGGGGGGTACCAAGAGACCCAGTACTTC
D gene: TRBD1; V gene: TRBV11-2; J gene: TRBJ1-2; CDR3 length: 12; clone size: .; CDR3 protein: CASNNPGGGYTF; CDR3 DNA: TGTGCCAGCAACAATCCAGGGGGAGGCTACACCTTC
D gene: TRBD2; V gene: TRBV9; J gene: TRBJ2-7; CDR3 length: 16; clone size: .; CDR3 protein: CASSVGLAGGPYEQYF; CDR3 DNA: TGTGCCAGCAGCGTAGGTCTGGCGGGGGGACCCTACGAGCAGTACTTC
D gene: .; V gene: TRBV6-1; J gene: TRBJ1-3; CDR3 length: 16; clone size: .; CDR3 protein: CASSAVQQGLGNTIYF; CDR3 DNA: TGTGCCAGCAGTGCCGTGCAACAGGGATTGGGAAACACCATATATTTT
D gene: .; V gene: TRBV9; J gene: TRBJ1-3; CDR3 length: 16; clone size: few; CDR3 protein: CASSVGGGGSGNTIYF; CDR3 DNA: TGTGCCAGCAGCGTAGGAGGGGGGGGCTCTGGAAACACCATATATTTT
D gene: TRBD1; V gene: TRBV7-9; J gene: TRBJ2-7; CDR3 length: 11; clone size: .; CDR3 protein: CSSSLGQGLYF; CDR3 DNA: TGTTCCAGCAGCCTCGGACAGGGTCTGTACTTC
D gene: TRBD2; V gene: TRBV18; J gene: TRBJ2-5; CDR3 length: 17; clone size: .; CDR3 protein: CASSRGTSGLLGETQYF; CDR3 DNA: TGTGCCAGCTCACGAGGGACTAGCGGACTACTCGGGGAGACCCAGTACTTC
D gene: TRBD1; V gene: TRBV18; J gene: TRBJ1-4; CDR3 length: 15; clone size: .; CDR3 protein: CASSPIRQGSEKLFF; CDR3 DNA: TGTGCCAGCTCACCAATCAGACAGGGGAGCGAAAAACTGTTTTTT
D gene: TRBD1; V gene: TRBV5-1; J gene: TRBJ1-2; CDR3 length: 15; clone size: .; CDR3 protein: CASSPGQGVNYGYTF; CDR3 DNA: TGCGCCAGCAGCCCCGGACAGGGGGTAAACTATGGCTACACCTTC
D gene: TRBD1; V gene: TRBV5-1; J gene: TRBJ1-1; CDR3 length: 12; clone size: .; CDR3 protein: CASSPDRGEAFF; CDR3 DNA: TGCGCCAGCAGCCCCGACAGGGGTGAAGCTTTCTTT
D gene: .; V gene: TRBV7-2; J gene: TRBJ2-1; CDR3 length: 14; clone size: .; CDR3 protein: CASSALGAIGEQFF; CDR3 DNA: TGTGCCAGCAGCGCTTTGGGGGCTATAGGTGAGCAGTTCTTC
D gene: .; V gene: TRBV30; J gene: TRBJ2-1; CDR3 length: 14; clone size: .; CDR3 protein: CAWSGGHGDNEQFF; CDR3 DNA: TGTGCCTGGAGTGGGGGACACGGGGACAATGAGCAGTTCTTC
D gene: .; V gene: TRBV5-1; J gene: TRBJ1-2; CDR3 length: 13; clone size: .; CDR3 protein: CASSFWQNYGYTF; CDR3 DNA: TGCGCCAGCAGCTTTTGGCAGAACTATGGCTACACCTTC
D gene: .; V gene: TRBV28; J gene: TRBJ1-2; CDR3 length: 12; clone size: .; CDR3 protein: CASSSFLSGYTF; CDR3 DNA: TGTGCCAGCAGTTCTTTCCTATCTGGCTACACCTTC
D gene: TRBD2; V gene: TRBV28; J gene: TRBJ2-1; CDR3 length: 18; clone size: .; CDR3 protein: CASSLVGTSGGTLNEQFF; CDR3 DNA: TGTGCCAGCAGTTTAGTCGGGACTAGCGGGGGAACACTAAATGAGCAGTTCTTC
D gene: TRBD2; V gene: TRBV4-3; J gene: TRBJ2-1; CDR3 length: 14; clone size: few; CDR3 protein: CASSQRLADNEQFF; CDR3 DNA: TGCGCCAGCAGCCAACGACTAGCGGACAATGAGCAGTTCTTC
D gene: TRBD1; V gene: TRBV5-4; J gene: TRBJ1-4; CDR3 length: 14; clone size: .; CDR3 protein: CASSETGVEEKLFF; CDR3 DNA: TGTGCCAGCAGCGAGACAGGGGTGGAGGAAAAACTGTTTTTT
D gene: .; V gene: TRBV30; J gene: TRBJ2-5; CDR3 length: 11; clone size: .; CDR3 protein: CAWSGRETQYF; CDR3 DNA: TGTGCCTGGAGTGGCAGAGAGACCCAGTACTTC
D gene: .; V gene: TRBV30; J gene: TRBJ1-2; CDR3 length: 13; clone size: .; CDR3 protein: CAWTHGGPGGYTF; CDR3 DNA: TGTGCCTGGACCCACGGGGGGCCGGGGGGCTACACCTTC
D gene: .; V gene: TRBV6-1; J gene: TRBJ2-1; CDR3 length: 12; clone size: few; CDR3 protein: CASTRTDNEQFF; CDR3 DNA: TGTGCCAGCACGAGGACAGACAATGAGCAGTTCTTC
D gene: TRBD1; V gene: TRBV5-1; J gene: TRBJ1-1; CDR3 length: 15; clone size: .; CDR3 protein: CASSGGTGVFTEAFF; CDR3 DNA: TGCGCCAGCAGCGGCGGGACAGGGGTGTTCACTGAAGCTTTCTTT
D gene: .; V gene: TRBV19; J gene: TRBJ2-4; CDR3 length: 12; clone size: .; CDR3 protein: CASSTLGDIQYF; CDR3 DNA: TGTGCCAGTAGTACCCTAGGGGACATTCAGTACTTC
D gene: .; V gene: TRBV28; J gene: TRBJ1-6; CDR3 length: 17; clone size: .; CDR3 protein: CASNTPGVQGFDSPLHF; CDR3 DNA: TGTGCCAGCAACACCCCCGGCGTGCAGGGGTTTGATTCACCCCTCCACTTT
D gene: .; V gene: TRBV5-1; J gene: TRBJ2-7; CDR3 length: 14; clone size: .; CDR3 protein: CASSNPGTTYEQYF; CDR3 DNA: TGCGCCAGCAGCAATCCGGGAACTACCTACGAGCAGTACTTC
D gene: .; V gene: TRBV6-5; J gene: TRBJ1-4; CDR3 length: 12; clone size: .; CDR3 protein: CASSRGNEKLFF; CDR3 DNA: TGTGCCAGCAGCCGGGGGAATGAAAAACTGTTTTTT
D gene: .; V gene: TRBV6-7; J gene: TRBJ1-2; CDR3 length: 14; clone size: few; CDR3 protein: CASQGQGLNYGYTF; CDR3 DNA: TGTGCCAGCCAAGGGCAGGGCTTGAACTATGGCTACACCTTC
D gene: .; V gene: TRBV7-6; J gene: TRBJ1-1; CDR3 length: 13; clone size: .; CDR3 protein: CASSHGANTEAFF; CDR3 DNA: TGTGCCAGCAGCCACGGAGCGAACACTGAAGCTTTCTTT
D gene: .; V gene: TRBV15; J gene: TRBJ1-3; CDR3 length: 17; clone size: few; CDR3 protein: CATSRDRLEGSGNTIYF; CDR3 DNA: TGTGCCACCAGCAGAGATCGTTTAGAGGGATCTGGAAACACCATATATTTT
D gene: .; V gene: TRBV7-2; J gene: TRBJ1-2; CDR3 length: 16; clone size: .; CDR3 protein: CASSIHRAVRQGGYTF; CDR3 DNA: TGTGCCAGCAGCATCCACAGGGCTGTACGCCAGGGGGGCTACACCTTC
D gene: .; V gene: TRBV30; J gene: TRBJ1-6; CDR3 length: 11; clone size: .; CDR3 protein: CAWTRGRSLHF; CDR3 DNA: TGTGCCTGGACAAGGGGTAGGTCCCTCCACTTT
D gene: TRBD1; V gene: TRBV5-4; J gene: TRBJ2-2; CDR3 length: 17; clone size: .; CDR3 protein: CASSPSRDRANTGELFF; CDR3 DNA: TGTGCCAGCAGCCCTTCCCGGGACAGGGCGAACACCGGGGAGCTGTTTTTT
D gene: .; V gene: TRBV7-7; J gene: TRBJ2-2; CDR3 length: 15; clone size: few; CDR3 protein: CASSPLSWAGGELFF; CDR3 DNA: TGTGCTAGCAGCCCCCTGTCGTGGGCCGGCGGGGAGCTGTTTTTT
D gene: .; V gene: TRBV19; J gene: TRBJ1-1; CDR3 length: 16; clone size: .; CDR3 protein: CASSRDQEISDTEAFF; CDR3 DNA: TGTGCCAGTAGTCGCGATCAGGAAATTTCGGACACTGAAGCTTTCTTT
D gene: .; V gene: TRBV4-1; J gene: TRBJ1-1; CDR3 length: 14; clone size: many; CDR3 protein: CASTGFSRDTEAFF; CDR3 DNA: TGCGCCAGCACGGGTTTTTCACGGGACACTGAAGCTTTCTTT
D gene: TRBD1; V gene: TRBV27; J gene: TRBJ2-7; CDR3 length: 15; clone size: .; CDR3 protein: CASSYQGQGPYEQYF; CDR3 DNA: TGTGCCAGCAGTTACCAGGGACAGGGGCCCTACGAGCAGTACTTC
D gene: .; V gene: TRBV6-6; J gene: TRBJ2-5; CDR3 length: 13; clone size: .; CDR3 protein: CASVTELQETQYF; CDR3 DNA: TGTGCCAGCGTCACAGAATTACAAGAGACCCAGTACTTC
D gene: TRBD1; V gene: TRBV7-2; J gene: TRBJ1-6; CDR3 length: 15; clone size: .; CDR3 protein: CASSLTGALGSPLHF; CDR3 DNA: TGTGCCAGCAGCCTGACAGGGGCCCTGGGTTCACCCCTCCACTTT
D gene: .; V gene: TRBV27; J gene: TRBJ1-1; CDR3 length: 15; clone size: .; CDR3 protein: CASISRQNYNTEAFF; CDR3 DNA: TGTGCCAGCATCTCGAGACAGAACTATAACACTGAAGCTTTCTTT